The rows below give T cell receptor beta chains drawn from one sample of a study. TCRdb re-derived calls from the 5' RACE reads in MiXCR, one entry per CDR3 protein. This table has fewer than 900 distinct CDR3 sequences, roughly a tenth appearing once. The material sequenced was total memory T cells from blood PBMCs. The receptors here all came from a male donor with HIV. Each CDR3 is given with its conserved first and last residue. D genes are given only for firm matches.

D	length	J	V	CDR3
NA	14	TRBJ1-5	TRBV6-1	CASRGGGGNQPQHF
NA	14	TRBJ1-3	TRBV11-2	CASRGASSGNTIYF
NA	14	TRBJ2-3	TRBV19	CASSMTGSTDTQYF
TRBD1	14	TRBJ2-3	TRBV6-1	CASRLQGTTDTQYF
TRBD1	13	TRBJ1-2	TRBV30	CAWSTFNRGGYTF
NA	13	TRBJ2-3	TRBV9	CASSVTSTDTQYF
TRBD2	17	TRBJ2-5	TRBV23-1	CASSQRSASGREETQYF
TRBD1	13	TRBJ2-7	TRBV9	CASSAQGAYEQYF
TRBD2	15	TRBJ2-5	TRBV7-7	CASSFTGGPGETQYF
TRBD1	15	TRBJ1-5	TRBV4-2	CASSQGQGAYQPQHF
NA	13	TRBJ2-7	TRBV20-1	CSAPPRRAGEQYF
NA	16	TRBJ1-5	TRBV12-3/TRBV12-4	CASRAWGFADNQPQHF
TRBD1	13	TRBJ2-3	TRBV15	CATSRGQSDTQYF
NA	13	TRBJ2-7	TRBV5-6	CASSSMPGYEQYF
NA	12	TRBJ1-5	TRBV12-3/TRBV12-4	CANRLQNQPQHF
TRBD1	13	TRBJ1-1	TRBV29-1	CSAAGQPNTEAFF
NA	13	TRBJ1-2	TRBV29-1	CSVAESTGYGYTF
NA	14	TRBJ1-1	TRBV6-1	CASRFDRANTEAFF
TRBD2	17	TRBJ2-1	TRBV12-3/TRBV12-4	CASNGLAGGPPNNEQFF
NA	13	TRBJ1-5	TRBV7-2	CASSRGPIQPQHF
TRBD2	17	TRBJ2-2	TRBV4-3	CASNQAFTGGFTGELFF
NA	14	TRBJ2-2	TRBV7-9	CASGTQTDTGELFF
TRBD2	14	TRBJ2-2	TRBV6-1	CASKGTRDTGELFF
TRBD1	18	TRBJ2-4	TRBV15	CATSRDPRLTGGGNIQYF
NA	11	TRBJ1-5	TRBV5-3	CASPGNQPQHF
NA	14	TRBJ1-5	TRBV19	CASSLISGNQPQHF
NA	17	TRBJ1-5	TRBV15	CATSRPKKGDEIQPQHF
TRBD2	16	TRBJ2-3	TRBV15	CATSRGSGSPTDTQYF
NA	15	TRBJ2-5	TRBV7-2	CASSQGPGQKETQYF
TRBD1	15	TRBJ1-2	TRBV4-1	CASSQDEQGARGYTF
NA	14	TRBJ2-2	TRBV12-3/TRBV12-4	CASSPRSETGELFF
NA	13	TRBJ2-5	TRBV11-3	CASSFTVRETQYF
NA	15	TRBJ2-3	TRBV6-1	CASSDAFVRTDTQYF
TRBD2	14	TRBJ2-1	TRBV2	CASSDPGTSGEQFF
NA	15	TRBJ2-2	TRBV12-3/TRBV12-4	CASNRGRANTGELFF
NA	18	TRBJ2-1	TRBV19	CASSPAGGGKGPYNEQFF
TRBD2	14	TRBJ2-1	TRBV6-1	CASGLAGNYNEQFF
NA	12	TRBJ2-3	TRBV5-4	CASSLAADTQYF
TRBD1	14	TRBJ1-2	TRBV6-1	CASSRQGAGYGYTF
NA	13	TRBJ1-2	TRBV10-3	CANRIGAGYGYTF
NA	14	TRBJ2-3	TRBV20-1	CSASPAVQWDTQYF
NA	15	TRBJ1-1	TRBV30	CAWSHRSGFWTEAFF
NA	18	TRBJ2-3	TRBV4-3	CASSQDRSGRGSTDTQYF
TRBD1	17	TRBJ2-3	TRBV7-9	CASSLGRTGSRTDTQYF
TRBD1	16	TRBJ1-5	TRBV3-1	CASSPDGTGINQPQHF
NA	15	TRBJ1-2	TRBV5-4	CASSPYGGAFYGYTF
NA	14	TRBJ2-1	TRBV7-2	CASSGQPSYNEQFF
NA	16	TRBJ1-2	TRBV16	CASSHGSGTGNYGYTF
NA	12	TRBJ1-5	TRBV6-2/TRBV6-3	CASSYVGQPQHF